The 2 T cell receptor beta chains below come from one sample, sequenced in a study of blood T cell repertoires in COVID-19. The assay was immunoSEQ multiplex PCR, and TCRdb's table has in-frame clones only and misses some. Here the sample spans hundreds of thousands of clones, 86% being singletons. Sequenced material: PBMCs or T cells enriched from blood (not recorded which). The source is a middle-aged man who had recovered from COVID-19.

This clone was seen a few times. This sequence joins TRBV5-5 and TRBJ2-1, with 11 bases aligning to TRBD2. Losses at the gene ends were 4 bases for V and 4 bases for J; bases not matched to a gene: 4. Looked up from germline, CDR1 is SGHKS and CDR2 is YYEKEE (reference sequence). The CDR3 sequence is 15 residues long. CDR3 in amino acids: CASSTGTSGYNEQFF. CDR3 nucleotide sequence: TGTGCCAGCAGCACCGGGACTAGCGGATACAATGAGCAGTTCTTC.

This clone was recorded a few times. The chain carries TRBV7-2 and TRBJ1-5; a possible D gene is TRBD1 (5 bases). This CDR3 is 18 amino acids long. Germline V gene data show CDR1 as SGHTA and CDR2 as FQGNSA. V was trimmed by 2 bases and J by 1 base, leaving 18 bases between them. CDR3 loop: CASSLQIGGVGSNQPQHF. The CDR3 DNA follows: TGTGCCAGCAGCTTACAGATCGGGGGAGTGGGGAGCAATCAGCCCCAGCATTTT.